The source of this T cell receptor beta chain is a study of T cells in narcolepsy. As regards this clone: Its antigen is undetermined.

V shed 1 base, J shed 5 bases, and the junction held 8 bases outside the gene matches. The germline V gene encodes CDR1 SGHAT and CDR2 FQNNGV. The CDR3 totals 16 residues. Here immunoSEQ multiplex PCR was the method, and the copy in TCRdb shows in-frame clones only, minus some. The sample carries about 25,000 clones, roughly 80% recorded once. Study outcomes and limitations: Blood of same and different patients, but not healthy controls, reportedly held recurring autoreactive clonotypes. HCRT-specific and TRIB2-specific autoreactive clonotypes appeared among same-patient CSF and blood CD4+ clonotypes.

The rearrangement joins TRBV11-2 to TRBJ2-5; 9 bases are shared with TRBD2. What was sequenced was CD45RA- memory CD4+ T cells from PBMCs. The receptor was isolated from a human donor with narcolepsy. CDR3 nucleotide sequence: TGTGCCAGCAGCTTAGGCCTAGCGGGGAGGGCGGAGACCCAGTACTTC. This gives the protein CASSLGLAGRAETQYF.